This is a list of T cell receptor beta chains from one sample in a study of CD8+CD57+ T cells in acquired aplastic anemia. TCRdb re-called the reads through MiXCR, storing one row per CDR3 protein. The data hold 200,000 to 300,000 distinct CDR3 sequences, with around 43% observed a single time. Input material: sorted CD4+, CD8+, or CD8+CD57+ T cells (not recorded which) from PBMCs. These receptors were taken from a human donor with aplastic anemia. Each CDR3 is given with its conserved first and last residue.

V gene	CDR3 length	J gene	CDR3 protein
TRBV24-1	12	TRBJ1-1	CATSDGQGGAFF
TRBV25-1	19	TRBJ2-3	CASSRIPGLAGESTDTQYF
TRBV19	14	TRBJ2-3	CASSYGFHTDTQYF
TRBV30	16	TRBJ2-7	CAWSVGFGQAAYEQYF
TRBV9	13	TRBJ1-1	CASSAGHDTEAFF
TRBV7-2	17	TRBJ1-5	CASSLGQEYKRVQPQHF
TRBV29-1	9	TRBJ1-1	CSDGTEAFF
TRBV7-3	13	TRBJ1-1	CASSHGGGTEAFF
TRBV20-1	15	TRBJ2-7	CSARPILAGEVEQYF
TRBV2	14	TRBJ1-6	CASRTGSHNSPLHF
TRBV20-1	16	TRBJ1-6	CSARTLWDSYNSPLHF
TRBV7-9	13	TRBJ1-1	CASSLGQNTEAFF
TRBV10-1	12	TRBJ2-3	CASSENGDTQYF
TRBV7-9	13	TRBJ2-7	CGSIRTPMGEQYF
TRBV7-9	15	TRBJ1-1	CASSSRTAMNTEAFF
TRBV29-1	14	TRBJ2-7	CSVSGGQGSYEQYF
TRBV12-3/TRBV12-4	12	TRBJ1-1	CASSKSRAGAFF
TRBV6-4	13	TRBJ2-2	CASSKSYTGELFF
TRBV20-1	16	TRBJ2-7	CSAGGGGDRGPYEQYF
TRBV7-9	14	TRBJ1-5	CASSRQGGNQPQHF
TRBV10-3	15	TRBJ2-3	CAISPGTVSTDTQYF
TRBV7-9	17	TRBJ1-1	CASSPVRDGGKDTEAFF
TRBV3-1	17	TRBJ2-3	CASSQDNWGLVSDTQYF
TRBV9	15	TRBJ2-7	CASTRGTGASYEQYF
TRBV7-8	12	TRBJ1-5	CATQGSNQPQHF
TRBV20-1	13	TRBJ1-1	CSANWDRDTEAFF
TRBV6-1	12	TRBJ1-1	CASSEYGREAFF
TRBV24-1	17	TRBJ2-2	CATSARSSGADTGELFF
TRBV7-9	15	TRBJ1-1	CASSLGPRGNTEAFF
TRBV7-3	13	TRBJ2-7	CASSSRQGREQYF
TRBV25-1	17	TRBJ1-1	CASSLHFRRQEGTEAFF
TRBV9	15	TRBJ2-3	CASSVRGGLTDTQYF
TRBV7-3	14	TRBJ1-6	CASSSTDSDSPLHF
TRBV20-1	11	TRBJ2-3	CSVLVTDTQYF
TRBV12-3/TRBV12-4	15	TRBJ1-5	CASSLTGDSNQPQHF
TRBV9	14	TRBJ2-7	CASSVAGGVREQYF
TRBV7-6	14	TRBJ1-4	CASSFQRGFEKLFF
TRBV29-1	15	TRBJ2-1	CSVDLASGMHNEQFF
TRBV5-1	16	TRBJ1-4	CASSLGATGGNEKLFF
TRBV4-3	15	TRBJ1-5	CASSQDFSSNQPQHF
TRBV7-9	17	TRBJ2-1	CASSATSGGGSYNEQFF
TRBV5-8	14	TRBJ2-7	CASRARGDSYEQYF
TRBV9	15	TRBJ1-1	CASSVDGHFSAEAFF
TRBV16	14	TRBJ1-1	CASSQSWEGTEAFF
TRBV11-1	14	TRBJ1-2	CASSLGDSPHGYTF
TRBV7-9	14	TRBJ2-2	CASSEPTGAGELFF
TRBV5-1	21	TRBJ2-5	CASSSTGEELAGVLGGETQYF
TRBV10-1	13	TRBJ1-5	CASRRDKNQPQHF
TRBV7-2	16	TRBJ2-5	CASSLAIRPVAETQYF
TRBV5-5	15	TRBJ1-1	CASSPTGDRGTEAFF
TRBV27	17	TRBJ1-6	CASSLSGRATCNSPLHF
TRBV6-2/TRBV6-3	12	TRBJ1-2	CASAPLDYGYTF
TRBV2	12	TRBJ2-7	CATTGPTYEQYF
TRBV6-5	13	TRBJ2-3	CASSLRGTDTQYF
TRBV3-1	15	TRBJ1-1	CASSQDIRESTEAFF
TRBV20-1	13	TRBJ1-4	CSATQASAEKLFF
TRBV20-1	12	TRBJ2-7	CSAPQGGYEQYF
TRBV4-3	17	TRBJ2-3	CASSQENSGGLADTQYF
TRBV11-2	16	TRBJ2-2	CASSPRFSLDTGELFF
TRBV24-1	13	TRBJ2-1	CATRDRVSDEQFF